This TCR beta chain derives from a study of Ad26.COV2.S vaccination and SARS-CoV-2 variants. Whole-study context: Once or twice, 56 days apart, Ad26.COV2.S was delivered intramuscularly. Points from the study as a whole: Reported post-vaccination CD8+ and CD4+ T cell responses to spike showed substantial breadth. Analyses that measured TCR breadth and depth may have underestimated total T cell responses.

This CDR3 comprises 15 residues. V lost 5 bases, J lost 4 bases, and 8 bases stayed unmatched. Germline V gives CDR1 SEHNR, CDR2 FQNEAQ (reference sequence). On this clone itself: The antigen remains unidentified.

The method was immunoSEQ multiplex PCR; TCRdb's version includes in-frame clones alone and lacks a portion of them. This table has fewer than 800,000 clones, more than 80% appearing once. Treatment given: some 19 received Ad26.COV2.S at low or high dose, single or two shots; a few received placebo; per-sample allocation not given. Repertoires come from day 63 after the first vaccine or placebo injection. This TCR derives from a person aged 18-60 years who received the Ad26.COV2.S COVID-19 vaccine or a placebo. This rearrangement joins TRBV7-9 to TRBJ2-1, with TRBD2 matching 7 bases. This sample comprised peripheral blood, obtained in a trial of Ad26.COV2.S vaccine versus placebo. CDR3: CASSPWGGIYNEQFF. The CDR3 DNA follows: TGTGCCAGCAGCCCCTGGGGGGGAATTTACAATGAGCAGTTCTTC. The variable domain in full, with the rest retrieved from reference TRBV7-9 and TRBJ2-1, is DTGVSQNPRHKITKRGQNVTFRCDPISEHNRLYWYRQTLGQGPEFLTYFQNEAQLEKSRLLSDRFSAERPKGSFSTLEIQRTEQGDSAMYLCASSPWGGIYNEQFFGPGTRLTVL.